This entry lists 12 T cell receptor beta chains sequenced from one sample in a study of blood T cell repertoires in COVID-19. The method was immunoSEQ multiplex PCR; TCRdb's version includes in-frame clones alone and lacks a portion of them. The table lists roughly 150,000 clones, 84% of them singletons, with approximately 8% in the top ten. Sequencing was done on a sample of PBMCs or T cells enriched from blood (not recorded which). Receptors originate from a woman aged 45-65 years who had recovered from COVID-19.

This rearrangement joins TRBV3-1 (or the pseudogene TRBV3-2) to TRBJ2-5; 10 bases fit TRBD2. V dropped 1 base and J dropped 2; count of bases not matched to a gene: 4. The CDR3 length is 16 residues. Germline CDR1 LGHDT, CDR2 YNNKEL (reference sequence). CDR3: CASSQGQTSGQETQYF. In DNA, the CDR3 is TGTGCCAGCAGCCAAGGTCAGACTAGCGGGCAAGAGACCCAGTACTTC.

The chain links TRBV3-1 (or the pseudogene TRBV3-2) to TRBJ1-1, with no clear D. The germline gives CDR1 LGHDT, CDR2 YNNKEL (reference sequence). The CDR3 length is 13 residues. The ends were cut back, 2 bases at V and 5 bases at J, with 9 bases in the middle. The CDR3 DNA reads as TGTGCCAGCAGCCAAATAAGCAGGACTGAAGCTTTCTTT. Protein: CASSQISRTEAFF.

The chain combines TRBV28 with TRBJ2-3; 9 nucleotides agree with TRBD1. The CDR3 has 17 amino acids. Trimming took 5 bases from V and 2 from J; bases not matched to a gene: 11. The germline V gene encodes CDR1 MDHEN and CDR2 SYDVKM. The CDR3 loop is CASSLFTGTGFTDTQYF. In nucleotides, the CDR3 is TGTGCCAGCAGTCTATTCACCGGGACAGGGTTCACAGATACGCAGTATTTT.

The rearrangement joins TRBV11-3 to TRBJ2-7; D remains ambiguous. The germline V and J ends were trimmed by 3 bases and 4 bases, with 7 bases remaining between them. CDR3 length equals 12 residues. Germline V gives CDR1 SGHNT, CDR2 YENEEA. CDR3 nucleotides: TGTGCCAGCAGCTTCGGTAAATACGAGCAGTACTTC. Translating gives CASSFGKYEQYF. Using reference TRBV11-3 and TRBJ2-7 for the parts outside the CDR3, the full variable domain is EAGVVQSPRYKIIEKKQPVAFWCNPISGHNTLYWYLQNLGQGPELLIRYENEEAVDDSQLPKDRFSAERLKGVDSTLKIQPAELGDSAVYLCASSFGKYEQYFGPGTRLTVT.

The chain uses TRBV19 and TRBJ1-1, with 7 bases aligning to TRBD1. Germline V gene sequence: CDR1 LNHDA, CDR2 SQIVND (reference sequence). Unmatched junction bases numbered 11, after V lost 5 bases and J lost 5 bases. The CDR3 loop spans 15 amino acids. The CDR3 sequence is CASSPQDRPGTEAFF. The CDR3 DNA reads TGTGCCAGTAGTCCCCAGGACAGGCCAGGGACTGAAGCTTTCTTT.

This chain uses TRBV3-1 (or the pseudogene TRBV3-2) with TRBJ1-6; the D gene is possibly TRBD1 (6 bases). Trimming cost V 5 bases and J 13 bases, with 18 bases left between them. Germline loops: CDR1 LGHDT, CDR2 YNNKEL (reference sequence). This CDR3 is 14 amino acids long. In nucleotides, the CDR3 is TGTGCCAGCAGCAAGACAGGATTAAATTGGCCCCTCCACTTT. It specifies CASSKTGLNWPLHF.

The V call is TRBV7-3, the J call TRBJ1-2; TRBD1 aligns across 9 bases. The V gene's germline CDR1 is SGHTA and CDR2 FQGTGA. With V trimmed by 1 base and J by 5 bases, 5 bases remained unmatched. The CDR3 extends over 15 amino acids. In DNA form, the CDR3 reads TGTGCCAGCAGCTTAATGGGCGGACAGGGGTATGGCTACACCTTC. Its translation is CASSLMGGQGYGYTF.

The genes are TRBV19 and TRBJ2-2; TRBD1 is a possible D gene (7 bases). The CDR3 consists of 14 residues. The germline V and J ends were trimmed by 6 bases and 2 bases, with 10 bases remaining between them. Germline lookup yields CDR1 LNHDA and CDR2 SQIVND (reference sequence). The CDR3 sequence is CASSRGANTGELFF. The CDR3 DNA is TGTGCCAGTAGCAGGGGGGCCAACACCGGGGAGCTGTTTTTT.

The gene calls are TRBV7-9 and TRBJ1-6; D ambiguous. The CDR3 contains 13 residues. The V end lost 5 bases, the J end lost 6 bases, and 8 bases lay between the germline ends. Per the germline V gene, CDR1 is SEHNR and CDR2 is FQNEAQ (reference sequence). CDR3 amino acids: CASSPRFNSPLHF. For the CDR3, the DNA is TGTGCCAGCAGCCCGCGGTTTAATTCACCCCTCCACTTT.

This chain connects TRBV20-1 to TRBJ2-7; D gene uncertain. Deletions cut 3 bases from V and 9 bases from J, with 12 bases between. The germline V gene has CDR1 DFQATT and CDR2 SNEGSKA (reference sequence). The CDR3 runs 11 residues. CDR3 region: CSASLSRVQYF. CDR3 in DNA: TGCAGTGCTAGCCTTAGCCGAGTGCAGTACTTC.

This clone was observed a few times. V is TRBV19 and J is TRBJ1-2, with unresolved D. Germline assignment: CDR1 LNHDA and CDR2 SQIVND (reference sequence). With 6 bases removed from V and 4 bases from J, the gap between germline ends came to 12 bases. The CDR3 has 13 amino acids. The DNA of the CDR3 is TGTGCCAGTAGAGCGGACGGTCCCTATGGCTACACCTTC. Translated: CASRADGPYGYTF.

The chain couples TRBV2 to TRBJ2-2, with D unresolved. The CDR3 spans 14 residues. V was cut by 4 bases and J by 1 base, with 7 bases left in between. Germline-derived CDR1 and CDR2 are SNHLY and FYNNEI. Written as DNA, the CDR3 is TGTGCCAGCAGTGTCTTGAGGAACACCGGGGAGCTGTTTTTT. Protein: CASSVLRNTGELFF.